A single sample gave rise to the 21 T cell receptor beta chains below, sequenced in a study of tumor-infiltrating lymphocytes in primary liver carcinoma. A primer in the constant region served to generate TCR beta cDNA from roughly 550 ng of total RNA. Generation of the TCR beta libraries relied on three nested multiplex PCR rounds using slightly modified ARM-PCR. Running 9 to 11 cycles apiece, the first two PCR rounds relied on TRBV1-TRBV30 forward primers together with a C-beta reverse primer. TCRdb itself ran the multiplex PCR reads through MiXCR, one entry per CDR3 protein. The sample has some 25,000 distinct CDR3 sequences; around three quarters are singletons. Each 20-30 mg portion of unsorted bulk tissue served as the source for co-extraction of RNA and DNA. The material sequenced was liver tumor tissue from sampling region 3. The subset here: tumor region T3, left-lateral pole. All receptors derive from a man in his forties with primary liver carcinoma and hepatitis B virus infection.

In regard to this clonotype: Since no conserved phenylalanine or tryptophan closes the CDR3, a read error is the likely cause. The CDR3 DNA follows: TGTGTCAGCTGTTTTGGGCAAGGAAGCAATCAGCCCCAGCATTCT. Translating gives CVSCFGQGSNQPQHS. J is TRBJ1-5 and V is TRBV12-3 or TRBV12-4; D ambiguous. The CDR3 has 15 amino acids.

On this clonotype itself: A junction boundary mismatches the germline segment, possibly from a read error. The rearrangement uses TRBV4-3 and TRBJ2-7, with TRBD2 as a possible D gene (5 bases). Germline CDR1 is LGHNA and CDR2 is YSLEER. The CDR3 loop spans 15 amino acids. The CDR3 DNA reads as TGCGCCAGCAGCCATGAACCTGGCGGAGGATACGAGCAATGCTTC. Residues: CASSHEPGGGYEQCF.

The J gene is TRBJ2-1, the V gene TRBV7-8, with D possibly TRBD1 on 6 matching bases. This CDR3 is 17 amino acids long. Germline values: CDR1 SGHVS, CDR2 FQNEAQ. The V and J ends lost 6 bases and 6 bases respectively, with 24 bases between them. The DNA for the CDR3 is TGTGCCAGCAGTTTATTAGGGGGTAGCAGGAGAACCAATGAGCAGTTCTTC. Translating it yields CASSLLGGSRRTNEQFF.

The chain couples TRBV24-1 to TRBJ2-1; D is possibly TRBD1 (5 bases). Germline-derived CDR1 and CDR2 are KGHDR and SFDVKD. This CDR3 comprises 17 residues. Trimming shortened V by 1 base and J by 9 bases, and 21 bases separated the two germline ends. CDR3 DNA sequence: TGTGCCACCAGTGATTTAGAAGGGGTTTGTGGGATAAGTGAGCAGTTCTTC. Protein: CATSDLEGVCGISEQFF.

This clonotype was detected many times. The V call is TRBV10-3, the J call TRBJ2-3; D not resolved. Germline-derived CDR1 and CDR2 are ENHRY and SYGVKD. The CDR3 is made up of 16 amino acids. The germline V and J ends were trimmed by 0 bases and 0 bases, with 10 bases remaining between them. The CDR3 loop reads CAISESTWRSTDTQYF. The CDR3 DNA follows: TGTGCCATCAGTGAGTCGACTTGGCGGAGCACAGATACGCAGTATTTT.

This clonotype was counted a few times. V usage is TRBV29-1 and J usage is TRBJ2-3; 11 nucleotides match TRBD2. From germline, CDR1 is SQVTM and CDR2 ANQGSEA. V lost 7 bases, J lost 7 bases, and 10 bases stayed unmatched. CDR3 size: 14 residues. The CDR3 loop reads CSGLAGLGTYTQYF. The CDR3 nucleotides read TGCAGCGGACTAGCGGGATTGGGCACGTATACGCAGTATTTT.

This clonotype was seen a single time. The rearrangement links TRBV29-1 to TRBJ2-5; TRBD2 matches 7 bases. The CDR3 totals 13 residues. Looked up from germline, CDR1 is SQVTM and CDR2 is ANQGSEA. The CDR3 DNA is TGCAGTGGACTCACGCGGGGGATGGAGACCCAGTACTTC. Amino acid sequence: CSGLTRGMETQYF.

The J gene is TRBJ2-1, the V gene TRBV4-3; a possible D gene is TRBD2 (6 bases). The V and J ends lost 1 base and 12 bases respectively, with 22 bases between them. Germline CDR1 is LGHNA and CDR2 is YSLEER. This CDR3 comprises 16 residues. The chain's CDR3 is CASSQVLASTYSGQFF. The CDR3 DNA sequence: TGCGCCAGCAGCCAAGTACTAGCCTCTACCTACAGTGGGCAGTTCTTC.

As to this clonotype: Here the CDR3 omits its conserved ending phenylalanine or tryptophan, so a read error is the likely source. Here the CDR3 reads CANIRTRGFYEQYY. The CDR3, as DNA: TGTGCCAACATCCGGACAAGGGGCTTCTACGAGCAGTACTAC. The rearrangement links TRBV28 to TRBJ2-7; D might be TRBD1 (5 bases). With 10 bases removed from V and 3 bases from J, the gap between germline ends came to 19 bases. This CDR3 region has 14 residues. CDR1 is MDHEN and CDR2 is SYDVKM in the germline V gene.

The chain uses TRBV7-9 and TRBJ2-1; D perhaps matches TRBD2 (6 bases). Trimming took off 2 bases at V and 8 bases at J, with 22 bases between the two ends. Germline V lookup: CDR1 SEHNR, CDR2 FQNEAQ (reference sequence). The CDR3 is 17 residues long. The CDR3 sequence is CASSLPYREPKTDEQFF. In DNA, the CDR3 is TGTGCCAGCAGCTTACCATATCGGGAGCCTAAAACAGATGAGCAGTTCTTC.

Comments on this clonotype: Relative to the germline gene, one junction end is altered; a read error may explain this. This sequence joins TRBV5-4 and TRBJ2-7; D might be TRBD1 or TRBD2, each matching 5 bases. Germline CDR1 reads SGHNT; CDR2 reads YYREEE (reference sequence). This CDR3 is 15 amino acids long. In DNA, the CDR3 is TGTGTCAGCAGCTTGGACAAGGGGACCCTCTACGAGCAGTACTTC. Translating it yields CVSSLDKGTLYEQYF.

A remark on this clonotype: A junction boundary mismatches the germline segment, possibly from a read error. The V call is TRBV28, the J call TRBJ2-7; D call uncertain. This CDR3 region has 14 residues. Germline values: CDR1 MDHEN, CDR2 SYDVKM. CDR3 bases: TGTGCCGGCAGTTTACTCGCTTGGGATGGAGAGCAGTACTTC. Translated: CAGSLLAWDGEQYF.

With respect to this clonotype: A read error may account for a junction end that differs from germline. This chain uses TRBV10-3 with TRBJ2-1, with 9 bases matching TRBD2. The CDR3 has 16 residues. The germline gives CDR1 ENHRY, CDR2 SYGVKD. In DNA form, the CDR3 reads TGCGTCATCATGTCGTTTAGCGGGAGCTCCTACAATGAGCAGTTCTTC. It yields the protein CVIMSFSGSSYNEQFF.

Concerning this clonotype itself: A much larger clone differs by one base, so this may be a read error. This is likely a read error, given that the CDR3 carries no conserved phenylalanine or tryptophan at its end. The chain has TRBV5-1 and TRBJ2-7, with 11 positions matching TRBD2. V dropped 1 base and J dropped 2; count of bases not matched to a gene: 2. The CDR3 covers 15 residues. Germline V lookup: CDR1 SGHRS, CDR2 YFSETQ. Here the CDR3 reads CASSLKLAGAYEQYY. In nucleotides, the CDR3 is TGCGCCAGCAGCTTGAAACTAGCGGGAGCCTACGAGCAGTACTAC.

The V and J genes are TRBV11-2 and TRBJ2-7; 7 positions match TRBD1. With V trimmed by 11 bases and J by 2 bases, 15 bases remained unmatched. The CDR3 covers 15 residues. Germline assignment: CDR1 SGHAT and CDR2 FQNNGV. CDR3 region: CACCLGWDRPYEQYF. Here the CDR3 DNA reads TGTGCCTGCTGCTTGGGGTGGGACAGACCCTACGAGCAGTACTTC.

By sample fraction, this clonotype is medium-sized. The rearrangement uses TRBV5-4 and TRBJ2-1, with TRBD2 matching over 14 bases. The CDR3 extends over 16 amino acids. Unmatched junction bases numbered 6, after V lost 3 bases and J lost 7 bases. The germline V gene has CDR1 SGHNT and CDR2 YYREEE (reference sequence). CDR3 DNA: TGTGCCAGCAGCTCGGGACTAGCGGGAGTCTATAATGAGCAGTTCTTC. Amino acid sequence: CASSSGLAGVYNEQFF.

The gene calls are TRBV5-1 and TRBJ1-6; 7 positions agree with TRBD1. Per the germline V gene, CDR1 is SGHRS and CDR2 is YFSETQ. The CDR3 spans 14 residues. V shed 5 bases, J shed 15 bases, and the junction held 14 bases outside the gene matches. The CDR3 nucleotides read TGCGCCAGCAGGGCGGGACAGATTGTAACACTCCTCCACTTT. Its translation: CASRAGQIVTLLHF.

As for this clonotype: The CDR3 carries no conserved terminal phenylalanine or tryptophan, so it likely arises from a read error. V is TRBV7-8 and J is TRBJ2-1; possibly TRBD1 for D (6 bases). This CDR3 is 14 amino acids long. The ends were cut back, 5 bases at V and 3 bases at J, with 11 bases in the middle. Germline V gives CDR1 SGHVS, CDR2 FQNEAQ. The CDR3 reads CASSPDRIYNEQFL. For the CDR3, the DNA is TGTGCCAGCAGCCCTGACAGGATCTACAATGAGCAGTTCCTC.

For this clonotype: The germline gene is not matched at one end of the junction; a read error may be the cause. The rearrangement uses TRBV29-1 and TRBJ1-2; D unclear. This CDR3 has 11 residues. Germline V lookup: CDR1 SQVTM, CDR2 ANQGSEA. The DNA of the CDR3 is TGCAGCGTTGGAGAGTACTATGGCTACACATTC. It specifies CSVGEYYGYTF. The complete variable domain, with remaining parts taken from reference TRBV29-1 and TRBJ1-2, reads SAVISQKPSRDICQRGTSLTIQCQVDSQVTMMFWYRQQPGQSLTLIATANQGSEATYESGFVIDKFPISRPNLTFSTLTVSNMSPEDSSIYLCSVGEYYGYTFGSGTRLTVV.

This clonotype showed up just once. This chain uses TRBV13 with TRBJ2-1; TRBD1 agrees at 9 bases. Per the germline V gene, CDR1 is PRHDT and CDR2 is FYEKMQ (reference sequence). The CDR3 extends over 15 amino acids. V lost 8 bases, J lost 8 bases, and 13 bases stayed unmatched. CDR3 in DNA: TGTGCCAGCGACTTAACACAGGGGGCCTTCGATGAGCAGTTCTTC. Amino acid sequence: CASDLTQGAFDEQFF.

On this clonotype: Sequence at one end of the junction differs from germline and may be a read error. The CDR3 region has the DNA TGTGTCAGCAGCTTGACTAGCAGCTCCTACGAGCAGTACTTC. Amino acid sequence: CVSSLTSSSYEQYF. The gene calls are TRBV13 and TRBJ2-7; 7 bases align to TRBD2. Per germline, CDR1 PRHDT and CDR2 FYEKMQ (reference sequence). The CDR3 contains 14 residues.